The 21 T cell receptor beta chains in this list originate from one sample, sequenced in a study of blood T cell repertoires in COVID-19. Using immunoSEQ multiplex PCR, the repertoire was profiled, and TCRdb retains in-frame clones only, with some absent. The sample carries 200,000 or so clones, 88% recorded once. Material: PBMCs or T cells enriched from blood (not recorded which). These receptors were taken from a woman aged 25 to 45 who had recovered from COVID-19.

J is TRBJ2-5 and V is TRBV4-3; 12 bases are shared with TRBD1. The CDR3 is 15 amino acids. V was pared by 3 bases and J by 5 bases, with 4 bases of the junction left unmatched. CDR1 and CDR2 from the germline V gene are LGHNA and YSLEER. CDR3: CASSQGTGGAETQYF. Written as DNA, the CDR3 is TGCGCCAGCAGCCAGGGGACAGGGGGCGCGGAGACCCAGTACTTC.

The chain has TRBV9 and TRBJ2-1; TRBD2 matches at 8 bases. Germline-derived CDR1 and CDR2 are SGDLS and YYNGEE. Trimming took 1 base from V and 4 from J; bases not matched to a gene: 4. The CDR3 contains 15 residues. The CDR3, as DNA: TGTGCCAGCAGCGTAACGGCGGGGGGTTACAATGAGCAGTTCTTC. Translated, it gives CASSVTAGGYNEQFF.

The gene calls are TRBV7-2 and TRBJ1-1, with a possible D match to TRBD1 (6 bases). Trimming took off 3 bases at V and 5 bases at J, with 13 bases between the two ends. The CDR3 has 14 residues. Germline CDR1 SGHTA, CDR2 FQGNSA. The CDR3 spells CASSFNRVGTEAFF. The CDR3, as DNA: TGTGCCAGCAGCTTTAACAGGGTGGGGACTGAAGCTTTCTTT.

This chain connects TRBV27 to TRBJ2-3; TRBD2 might be the D (6 bases). CDR1 is MNHEY, CDR2 SMNVEV, per germline (reference sequence). V was trimmed by 5 bases and J by 1 base, leaving 16 bases between them. The CDR3 is 16 amino acids. The CDR3 protein is CASSPGRASGTDTQYF. CDR3 DNA: TGTGCCAGCAGTCCTGGACGAGCTAGCGGCACAGATACGCAGTATTTT.

The chain recombines TRBV7-3 with TRBJ2-1; maybe TRBD2 (6 bases). Trimming left V 5 bases short and J 8 bases short, with 16 bases between. This CDR3 contains 14 residues. Germline CDR1 and CDR2: SGHTA and FQGTGA. CDR3 nucleotides: TGTGCCAGCAGCGCACTAGGTCCGGGGGATGAGCAGTTCTTC. Encoded protein: CASSALGPGDEQFF.

This chain uses TRBV7-9 with TRBJ2-1; a weak D match, TRBD2 (6 bases). V lost 5 bases, J lost 9 bases, and 14 bases lay in between. This CDR3 has 13 amino acids. Per germline, CDR1 SEHNR and CDR2 FQNEAQ (reference sequence). The CDR3 nucleotides read TGTGCCAGCAGCCAAGGCCTAGCGAGTGAGCAGTTCTTC. It specifies CASSQGLASEQFF.

V usage is TRBV5-6 and J usage is TRBJ1-1; TRBD1 aligns across 10 bases. Germline V lookup: CDR1 SGHDT, CDR2 YYEEEE. The J segment lost 5 bases and the V segment lost 5 bases, leaving 12 bases of the junction unmatched. The CDR3 covers 16 residues. CDR3 sequence reads: CASRTTGGERGTEAFF. The CDR3, as DNA: TGTGCCAGCAGAACGACAGGGGGCGAAAGGGGGACTGAAGCTTTCTTT.

This clone was detected once. The chain employs TRBV19 and TRBJ1-1; 10 nucleotides match TRBD1. The CDR3 is 15 residues long. In germline, CDR1 is LNHDA, CDR2 SQIVND (reference sequence). J gave up 2 bases and V 6 bases, and 6 bases lay outside the gene matches. The CDR3 coding sequence is TGTGCCAGTAGCCTGACAGGGGGCGTTAACACTGAAGCTTTCTTT. Its translation is CASSLTGGVNTEAFF.

J is TRBJ2-5 and V is TRBV12-3 or TRBV12-4, with TRBD2 matching over 10 bases. CDR3 length equals 13 residues. V lost 4 bases to trimming and J lost 11 bases; unmatched junction nucleotides: 7. The CDR3 DNA reads TGTGCCAGCAGTTCGCTAGCGGGGGCCCTTCAGTACTTC. Its protein product is CASSSLAGALQYF.

The V gene is TRBV5-1, the J gene TRBJ1-1; tentatively, D is TRBD1 (6 bases). This CDR3 contains 13 residues. CDR1 and CDR2 (germline): SGHRS, YFSETQ. Trimming removed 9 bases from V and 9 bases from J, with 21 bases in between. For the CDR3, the DNA is TGCGCCACACACGACCGACCGGACAGCCAAGCTTTCTTT. It is translated as CATHDRPDSQAFF.

The chain recombines TRBV19 with TRBJ1-1, with D possibly matching TRBD1 (6 bases). This CDR3 comprises 15 residues. The germline gives CDR1 LNHDA, CDR2 SQIVND (reference sequence). The V end was cut by 0 bases, the J end by 3 bases, with 11 bases between. The CDR3 region is CASSIDPRGHTEAFF. The CDR3 DNA reads as TGTGCCAGTAGTATAGATCCCAGGGGTCACACTGAAGCTTTCTTT.

The chain links TRBV7-8 to TRBJ1-6; D call uncertain. With 3 bases removed from V and 4 bases from J, the gap between germline ends came to 7 bases. The CDR3 is made up of 14 amino acids. Per the germline V gene, CDR1 is SGHVS and CDR2 is FQNEAQ. CDR3 sequence (DNA): TGTGCCAGCAGCTTGGGCAGTTATAATTCACCCCTCCACTTT. Amino acid sequence: CASSLGSYNSPLHF.

This clone has a single count. This chain uses TRBV3-1 (or the pseudogene TRBV3-2) with TRBJ2-2; no clear D gene. Trimming stripped 2 bases from V and 3 bases from J, with 4 bases between. The CDR3 runs 13 residues. Germline V gene data show CDR1 as LGHDT and CDR2 as YNNKEL (reference sequence). This CDR3 reads CASSQPYTGELFF. The CDR3 region has the DNA TGTGCCAGCAGCCAACCATACACCGGGGAGCTGTTTTTT.

The chain is built from TRBV2 and TRBJ2-5; D is possibly TRBD2 (6 bases). Looked up from germline, CDR1 is SNHLY and CDR2 is FYNNEI. This CDR3 comprises 13 residues. Trimming stripped 6 bases from V and 2 bases from J, with 10 bases between. The CDR3 is CASRYREQETQYF. CDR3 nucleotide sequence: TGTGCCAGCAGGTACCGGGAGCAAGAGACCCAGTACTTC.

V usage is TRBV2 and J usage is TRBJ1-6; D possibly corresponds to TRBD1 (6 bases). Trimming shortened V by 3 bases and J by 7 bases, and 13 bases separated the two germline ends. Germline CDR1 is SNHLY and CDR2 is FYNNEI. The CDR3 contains 15 residues. For the CDR3, the DNA is TGTGCCAGCAGTGACAGAAGACAGGAAAATTCACCCCTCCACTTT. It translates to CASSDRRQENSPLHF. The whole variable domain, filled in from reference TRBV2 and TRBJ1-6, reads EPEVTQTPSHQVTQMGQEVILRCVPISNHLYFYWYRQILGQKVEFLVSFYNNEISEKSEIFDDQFSVERPDGSNFTLKIRSTKLEDSAMYFCASSDRRQENSPLHFGNGTRLTVT.

The chain combines TRBV4-1 with TRBJ1-1; possible D gene TRBD1, 6 bases. Trimming shortened V by 2 bases and J by 5 bases, and 18 bases separated the two germline ends. Germline CDR1 is MGHRA and CDR2 is YSYEKL. The CDR3 spans 16 residues. The CDR3 nucleotides are TGCGCCAGCAGCCAATTGGGGGGGGCCCCGAGAACTGAAGCTTTCTTT. It translates to CASSQLGGAPRTEAFF.

A remark on this clone: A read error may account for a junction end that differs from germline. The DNA of the CDR3 is TGTGCTAGCAGCAGGGACTTCCAAGAGACCCAGTACTTC. Translated, it gives CASSRDFQETQYF. The chain links TRBV7-7 to TRBJ2-5; D may be TRBD2 (6 bases). CDR1 SSHAT and CDR2 FNYEAQ come from the germline V gene (reference sequence). This CDR3 region has 13 residues.

The gene calls are TRBV14 and TRBJ1-2; 8 bases align to TRBD1. V lost 1 base, J lost 6 bases, and 7 bases stayed unmatched. CDR1 and CDR2 (germline): SGHDN, FVKESK. The CDR3 spans 15 residues. The CDR3 bases are TGTGCCAGCAGCCAAGGTACGACAGGGGAAAATGGCTACACCTTC. The encoded protein is CASSQGTTGENGYTF.

V is TRBV27 and J is TRBJ1-1, with D possibly matching TRBD1 (6 bases). The CDR3 has 14 residues. Per germline, CDR1 MNHEY and CDR2 SMNVEV (reference sequence). Trimming removed 7 bases from V and 6 bases from J, with 18 bases in between. The CDR3 loop is CASIRIPGTSEAFF. CDR3 bases: TGTGCCAGCATAAGAATCCCCGGGACATCTGAAGCTTTCTTT.

This clone was observed once. Here the CDR3 reads CSVGTENQPQHF. CDR3 DNA: TGCAGCGTTGGGACAGAGAATCAGCCCCAGCATTTT. The rearrangement links TRBV29-1 to TRBJ1-5; perhaps TRBD1 as D (6 bases). V lost 4 bases and J lost 4, with 8 bases in between. The CDR3 spans 12 residues. CDR1 is SQVTM, CDR2 ANQGSEA, per germline.

This clone occurred once. The chain uses TRBV6-6 and TRBJ2-2, with D maybe TRBD2 (5 bases). The CDR3 runs 15 residues. V dropped 2 bases and J dropped 0 bases, with 7 bases sitting between them. Germline V gives CDR1 MNHNY, CDR2 SVGAGI (reference sequence). Here the CDR3 reads CASSYMRANTGELFF. The CDR3 bases are TGTGCCAGCAGTTACATGAGGGCGAACACCGGGGAGCTGTTTTTT.